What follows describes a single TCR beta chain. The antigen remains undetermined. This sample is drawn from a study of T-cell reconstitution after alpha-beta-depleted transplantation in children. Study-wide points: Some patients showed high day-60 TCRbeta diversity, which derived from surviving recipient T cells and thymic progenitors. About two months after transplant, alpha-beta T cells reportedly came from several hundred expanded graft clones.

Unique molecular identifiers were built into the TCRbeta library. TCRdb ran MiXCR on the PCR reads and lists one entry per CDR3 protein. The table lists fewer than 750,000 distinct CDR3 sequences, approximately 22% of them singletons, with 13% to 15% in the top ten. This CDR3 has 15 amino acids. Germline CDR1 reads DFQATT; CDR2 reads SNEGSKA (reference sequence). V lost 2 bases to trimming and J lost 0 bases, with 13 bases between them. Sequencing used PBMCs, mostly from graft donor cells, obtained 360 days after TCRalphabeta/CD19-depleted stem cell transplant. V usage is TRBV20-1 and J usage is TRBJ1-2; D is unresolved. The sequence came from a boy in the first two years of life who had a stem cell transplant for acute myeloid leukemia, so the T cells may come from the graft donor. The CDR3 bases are TGCAGTGCTAGACACAGCGGGCCTTCTAACTATGGCTACACCTTC. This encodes CSARHSGPSNYGYTF.